This entry concerns a single T cell receptor beta chain. There is no known antigen for this receptor. Nothing much larger sits one base from this clone, and base qualities are not available. The V end gives up 1 base and the J end 2 bases, leaving 12 bases in the junction not matched to a gene. The CDR3 goes from the cysteine to the phenylalanine over 19 residues. Just the 57-base CDR3 DNA is kept, in frame starting at base 1. The CDR1 and CDR2 encoded by the germline V gene are MGHRA and YSYEKL. The data derive from a study of blood T cell repertoires in COVID-19 (dated by TCRdb to the early 2020s). Background on the whole study: Samples from collaborators originated in the United States, Italy and Spain and spanned both the acute and convalescent phases of COVID-19. The material from the prospective study consisted of cDNA or gDNA derived from T cells, B-cell-depleted T cells, or PBMCs. The dataset comprised deeply sampled blood TCRbeta repertoires from subjects exposed to, actively infected with, or recovered from COVID-19. The repertoires were released in a freely available public database meant as a resource for research on the immune response to SARS-CoV-2. The samples were drawn from two sources: the first 160 participants of the ongoing ImmuneRACE study, and 1,200 or so subjects contributed by 6 global collaborators. A de-identified subject ID, COVID-19 status, age in years and sex were almost always included in the sample metadata. Where available, HLA class I and class II types were taken from metadata supplied by the sample provider and were not determined by assay-based typing. Results and caveats for the whole study, not just this receptor: The amount of clinical and demographic metadata varied by source and participant and was provided uncurated.

Whole blood was collected in K2EDTA tubes by collaborating institutions according to the institutions' own protocols. For TCRbeta analysis, collaborators shipped samples in one of three forms: frozen whole blood, isolated PBMCs, or DNA extracted from either of those sample types. TCRbeta CDR3 regions were amplified from genomic DNA using the immunoSEQ Assay, a bias-controlled multiplex PCR. The paper's processing steps were these. Nucleated cell counts per sample were estimated from amplification of reference gene primers within the assay. Sequence reads were collapsed and filtered to measure the absolute abundance of every unique TCRbeta CDR3 rearrangement. For each sample, productive Simpson clonality was calculated as the square root of Simpson's diversity index across productive rearrangements. TCRdb obtained this table from immuneACCESS and retained in-frame rearrangements with V and J assigned. These tables miss some clones; where compared with another copy, unresolved V genes account for less than half of the shortfall, and the remainder is unexplained. Clone size and the V and J calls come from that table; the DNA yielded D and trimming. The sample contains tens of thousands of clones, around 86% of them found a single time. The ten largest clonotypes hold less than 15% of the sample.

The sequence joins TRBV4-1 to TRBJ2-2; 8 central bases correspond to TRBD2. The TCR comes from a human donor in a cohort sampled during active COVID-19. The donor label of this sample is uncertain. Material for sequencing was peripheral blood. The sequence in DNA is TGCGCCAGCAGCCAAGGAGTACGGGGGGGCCCCCAAAACACCGGGGAGCTGTTTTTT. This encodes CASSQGVRGGPQNTGELFF.